This T cell receptor (beta chain) was documented in a study of CD8 T cells in ankylosing spondylitis. TCRdb re-called the 5' RACE reads with MiXCR, one entry per CDR3 protein. The sample consists of fewer than 500,000 distinct CDR3 sequences, 20% to 30% of them appearing once. Regarding this clonotype: Its target is unknown.

Findings and caveats of the study: Ankylosing spondylitis blood seemed to carry a telltale TCR beta motif made of several highly homologous variants. Disease-linked clones were found to be CD8+ and relatively rare in peripheral blood. Significantly higher representation of disease-linked clones was reported for matched ankylosing spondylitis synovial fluid. Reports of some motif variants in reactive arthritis synovial fluid and blood predate this one.

The sequenced sample consisted of blood, either unsorted or a sorted T cell fraction (not recorded which). The TCR originated in a male donor with ankylosing spondylitis.

CDR3 loop: CASSLPHGGTDTQYF. Written as DNA, the CDR3 is TGCGCCAGCAGCTTGCCACACGGTGGCACAGATACGCAGTATTTT. This chain connects TRBV5-1 to TRBJ2-3, with D unresolved. CDR1 and CDR2 from the germline V gene are SGHRS and YFSETQ. V dropped 1 base and J dropped 1 base, with 10 bases sitting between them. The CDR3 covers 15 residues.